The entry that follows covers one T cell receptor beta chain sequence. The antigen is not known. This may be a read error, as it is one base from a much larger clone. One entry per CDR3 protein, called by TCRdb with MiXCR from the PCR reads. The table includes 85,000 to 130,000 distinct CDR3 sequences, roughly a third detected once. V shed 5 bases, J shed 6 bases, and the junction held 15 bases outside the gene matches. Per the germline V gene, CDR1 is SEHNR and CDR2 is FQNEAQ (reference sequence). The CDR3 is 18 amino acids. The sample belongs to a study of molecular identifiers for immune sequencing clone quantification. Study background: Replicates involved a five-way split of RNA from around 20,000 or 99,000 naive CD8 cells, with sequencing of four. Study results and limitations: For effector cells, clones above 20 RNA copies held over 98% of molecules; for naive cells, under 1%. Detection of one spiked Jurkat cell's TCR RNA reportedly worked in 1 million or so naive cells.

This sequence originates from a human donor in good health. Some libraries in this study had Jurkat cell RNA spiked in. Specimen: naive CD8+ T cells from blood, with Jurkat cell RNA spiked in. Subset indicated: FACS-sorted CD8+CD4-CCR7+CD45RA+ naive T cells. The chain carries TRBV7-9 and TRBJ1-4; 10 nucleotides match TRBD1. Here the CDR3 reads CASSLTGTGVVTYEKLFF. CDR3 DNA: TGTGCCAGCAGCCTTACCGGGACAGGGGTCGTGACTTATGAAAAACTGTTTTTT.